Presented here are 13 T cell receptor beta chains from one specimen sequenced in a study of T cells in localized non-small cell lung cancer. The assay was immunoSEQ multiplex PCR, and TCRdb's table has in-frame clones only and misses some. The table records about 25,000 clones, approximately 86% of them present only once. The specimen comprised peripheral blood, sampled before any cancer treatment. Every receptor here comes from a female donor older than 55 with stage I lung adenocarcinoma.

The rearrangement links TRBV5-4 to TRBJ2-3, with 7 nucleotides matching TRBD2. This CDR3 contains 14 residues. The germline CDR1 and CDR2 sequences are SGHNT and YYREEE (reference sequence). The V and J ends lost 0 bases and 5 bases, in that order; junction bases with no gene match: 3. The CDR3 loop is CASSLGPSGDTQYF. The CDR3 DNA is TGTGCCAGCAGCTTGGGACCTAGCGGAGATACGCAGTATTTT.

In this sample, this clone turned up once. V gene TRBV14 combines with J gene TRBJ1-2; D ambiguous. The CDR3 is made up of 16 amino acids. The germline V gene encodes CDR1 SGHDN and CDR2 FVKESK. Between the trimmed V and J ends, which lost 2 bases and 2 bases, there was a span of 15 bases. This CDR3 is CASSQTDIFSNYGYTF. The CDR3 nucleotides are TGTGCCAGCAGCCAAACTGACATATTTTCCAACTATGGCTACACCTTC.

The chain has TRBV6-1 and TRBJ1-4, with D unclear. CDR3 length equals 15 residues. Trimming took off 4 bases at V and 6 bases at J, with 15 bases between the two ends. Germline V gene lookup returns CDR1 MNHNS and CDR2 SASEGT. CDR3 in amino acids: CASSARTARDEKLFF. CDR3 in DNA: TGTGCCAGCAGTGCTCGGACGGCGAGGGATGAAAAACTGTTTTTT.

The rearrangement joins TRBV19 to TRBJ2-1; 10 bases line up with TRBD2. CDR1 LNHDA and CDR2 SQIVND come from the germline V gene (reference sequence). J gave up 2 bases and V 3 bases, and 4 bases lay outside the gene matches. The length of the CDR3 is 16 residues. CDR3 amino acids: CASSIRSGGAYNEQFF. As DNA, the CDR3 is TGTGCCAGTAGTATCCGCAGCGGGGGGGCCTACAATGAGCAGTTCTTC. The full variable domain, completed using reference TRBV19 and TRBJ2-1, is DGGITQSPKYLFRKEGQNVTLSCEQNLNHDAMYWYRQDPGQGLRLIYYSQIVNDFQKGDIAEGYSVSREKKESFPLTVTSAQKNPTAFYLCASSIRSGGAYNEQFFGPGTRLTVL.

The rearrangement uses TRBV27 and TRBJ1-1, with a possible D match to TRBD1 (5 bases). The germline V gene encodes CDR1 MNHEY and CDR2 SMNVEV (reference sequence). This CDR3 comprises 15 residues. The germline V and J ends were trimmed by 4 bases and 7 bases, with 19 bases remaining between them. CDR3 coding DNA: TGTGCCAGCAGTTCCTCGGGGGTTGGAAGGGTTGAAGCTTTCTTT. It yields the protein CASSSSGVGRVEAFF.

This chain connects TRBV18 to TRBJ2-5; D is tentatively TRBD1 or TRBD2 (5 bases each). Per the germline V gene, CDR1 is KGHSH and CDR2 is LQKENI. This CDR3 comprises 18 residues. V lost 2 bases, J lost 5 bases, and 24 bases lay in between. The CDR3 DNA reads as TGTGCCAGCTCACCATATTCCTTCTCGGACACCAGGGAGGAGACCCAGTACTTC. This gives the protein CASSPYSFSDTREETQYF.

The V and J genes are TRBV7-9 and TRBJ1-1, with a possible D match to TRBD1 (6 bases). V was pared by 8 bases and J by 0 bases, with 13 bases between. Germline V gene sequence: CDR1 SEHNR, CDR2 FQNEAQ (reference sequence). This CDR3 spans 14 amino acids. The CDR3: CASGQNKLNTEAFF. CDR3 DNA: TGTGCCAGCGGACAGAACAAATTGAACACTGAAGCTTTCTTT.

The CDR3 is CASSKLPAGENGYTF. CDR3 bases: TGTGCCAGCAGCAAACTCCCGGCAGGGGAGAATGGCTACACCTTC. The chain employs TRBV21-1 and TRBJ1-2; the table's D call, TRBD1, was not checked against the DNA. TRBV21-1 is annotated as a pseudogene. The CDR3 loop spans 15 amino acids.

This clone is a singleton in its sample. This rearrangement joins TRBV18 to TRBJ1-5, with 8 bases matching TRBD1. Germline CDR1 and CDR2: KGHSH and LQKENI. With V trimmed by 3 bases and J by 5 bases, 3 bases remained unmatched. The CDR3 runs 14 residues. CDR3 protein: CASSPLQGDQPQHF. CDR3 coding DNA: TGTGCCAGCTCACCCTTACAGGGGGATCAGCCCCAGCATTTT. The full variable domain, with the rest looked up from reference TRBV18 and TRBJ1-5, is NAGVMQNPRHLVRRRGQEARLRCSPMKGHSHVYWYRQLPEEGLKFMVYLQKENIIDESGMPKERFSAEFPKEGPSILRIQQVVRGDSAAYFCASSPLQGDQPQHFGDGTRLSIL.

The rearrangement links TRBV5-6 to TRBJ1-1; D perhaps matches TRBD1 (6 bases). V was trimmed by 0 bases and J by 1 base, leaving 13 bases between them. There are 16 residues in the CDR3. Germline CDR1 SGHDT, CDR2 YYEEEE. In DNA form, the CDR3 reads TGTGCCAGCAGCTTGGCTAACAGGGTTTGGAACACTGAAGCTTTCTTT. This codes for CASSLANRVWNTEAFF.

The V call is TRBV19, the J call TRBJ1-1, with D unresolved. This CDR3 has 15 residues. V was shortened by 1 base and J by 1 base, with 10 bases between the two germline ends. CDR1 LNHDA and CDR2 SQIVND come from the germline V gene (reference sequence). The CDR3 here is CASSIGLQKNTEAFF. The CDR3 DNA reads TGTGCCAGTAGTATAGGATTACAGAAGAACACTGAAGCTTTCTTT.

J is TRBJ1-1 and V is TRBV4-1; D may be TRBD1 (5 bases). The CDR3 consists of 18 residues. Germline CDR1 is MGHRA and CDR2 is YSYEKL. Trimming left V 0 bases short and J 0 bases short, with 17 bases between. CDR3 sequence reads: CASSQEWGVGIMNTEAFF. The DNA for the CDR3 is TGCGCCAGCAGCCAAGAATGGGGGGTCGGGATAATGAACACTGAAGCTTTCTTT.

This clone was seen a handful of times. This rearrangement joins TRBV29-1 to TRBJ1-5, with 9 bases fitting TRBD1. Germline CDR1 SQVTM, CDR2 ANQGSEA. The CDR3 extends over 17 amino acids. V shed 4 bases and J 3 bases; nucleotides not matched to a gene: 13. The CDR3 nucleotides are TGCAGCGTTGTGGTGGGGACAGGGCTATTCTCCAATCAGCCCCAGCATTTT. It translates to CSVVVGTGLFSNQPQHF.